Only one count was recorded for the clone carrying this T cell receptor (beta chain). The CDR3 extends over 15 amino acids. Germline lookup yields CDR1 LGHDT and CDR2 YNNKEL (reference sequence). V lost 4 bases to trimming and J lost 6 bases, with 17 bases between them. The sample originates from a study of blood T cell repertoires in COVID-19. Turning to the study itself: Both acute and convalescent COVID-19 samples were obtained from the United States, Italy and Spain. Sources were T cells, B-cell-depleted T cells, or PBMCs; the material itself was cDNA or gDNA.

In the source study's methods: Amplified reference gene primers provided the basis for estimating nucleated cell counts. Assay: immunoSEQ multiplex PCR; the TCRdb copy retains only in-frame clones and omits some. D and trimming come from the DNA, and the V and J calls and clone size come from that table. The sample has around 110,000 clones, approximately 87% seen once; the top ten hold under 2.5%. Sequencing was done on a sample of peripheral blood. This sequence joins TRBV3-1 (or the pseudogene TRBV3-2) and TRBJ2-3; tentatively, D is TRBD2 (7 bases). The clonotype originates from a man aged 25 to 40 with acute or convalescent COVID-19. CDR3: CASSLYSGGEDTQYF. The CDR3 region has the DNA TGTGCCAGCAGCCTATATTCGGGGGGCGAGGATACGCAGTATTTT.